This T cell receptor beta chain was profiled in a study of blood T cell repertoires in COVID-19. This clone was recorded at least ten times. From germline, CDR1 is SNHLY and CDR2 FYNNEI. V was clipped by 7 bases and J by 1 base, with 7 bases between them. The CDR3 runs to 12 residues. Some clones are missing from TCRdb's copy, which holds only in-frame ones; the method was immunoSEQ multiplex PCR. The repertoire consists of 150,000 to 200,000 clones, with around 80% occurring once and the leading ten covering more than 9.5%. This receptor was identified in a man between 60 and 75 years old with active or convalescent COVID-19. This sequence joins TRBV2 and TRBJ2-5; D is possibly TRBD2 (5 bases). The material sequenced was peripheral blood. In DNA, the CDR3 is TGTGCCAGCAAGCGGTCCCAAGAGACCCAGTACTTC. Amino acids: CASKRSQETQYF.